This T cell receptor (beta chain) was captured by sequencing in a study of Graves' ophthalmopathy and Graves' hyperthyroidism. The study, taken as a whole, reports: Blood shared most expanded thyroid clonotypes above 0.001 frequency. Sensitivity reached 55% to 71% and specificity around 76% when the model predicted ophthalmopathy progression.

Hyperthyroidism was new, under 2 months, in patients aged 18 to 65. No donor had other autoimmune disease, uncontrolled infection, pregnancy or lactation. About this clonotype: Its antigen is undetermined.

Germline CDR1 SGHTA, CDR2 FQGNSA. The V gene end was trimmed by 6 bases and the J gene end by 4 bases; junction bases not matched to a gene: 6. This CDR3 has 14 residues. RNA transcripts provided the template for amplifying TCR beta CDR3 regions. An opening RT-PCR round employed HTBI primers and preceded a second-round multiplex PCR. MiXCR, run by TCRdb on the multiplex PCR reads, gives a single entry per CDR3 protein. The table has 300,000 to 400,000 distinct CDR3 sequences, about 18% seen once; the top ten hold roughly 2.3%. The origin of this receptor is an adult woman with stable Graves' hyperthyroidism. The chain employs TRBV7-2 and TRBJ1-1; 9 bases agree with TRBD1. The material sequenced was peripheral blood. The CDR3 DNA reads TGTGCCAGCAGACGACGGACAGGGGTCACTGAAGCTTTCTTT. Translation: CASRRRTGVTEAFF. The full variable domain, rest sourced from reference TRBV7-2 and TRBJ1-1, is GAGVSQSPSNKVTEKGKDVELRCDPISGHTALYWYRQSLGQGLEFLIYFQGNSAPDKSGLPSDRFSAERTGGSVSTLTIQRTQQEDSAVYLCASRRRTGVTEAFFGQGTRLTVV.